The entry below gives a single T cell receptor (beta chain) sequence along with its context. The CDR3 is 13 amino acids. The V gene end was trimmed by 7 bases and the J gene end by 4 bases; junction bases not matched to a gene: 5. CDR1 is SEHNR and CDR2 is FQNEAQ in the germline V gene (reference sequence). These data come from a study of T cell responses to AZD1222 COVID-19 vaccine. Using immunoSEQ multiplex PCR, the repertoire was profiled, and TCRdb retains in-frame clones only, with some absent. The sample shows about 130,000 clones, around 94% of them seen only once. The clonotype comes from an adult in good health. The V and J genes are TRBV7-9 and TRBJ1-1; 8 bases map to TRBD1. The source was peripheral blood, collected on day 0 of AZD1222 vaccination. CDR3 sequence: CASTVDRGTEAFF. DNA of the CDR3: TGTGCCAGCACTGTCGACAGGGGCACTGAAGCTTTCTTT.